A single sample is the source of the 6 T cell receptor beta chains below, sequenced in a study of T cells after yellow fever vaccination. TCRdb processed the 5' RACE reads anew with MiXCR; each CDR3 protein has one entry. The sample lists approximately 240,000 distinct CDR3 sequences, 3.6% occurring once. The sequencing used PBMCs, collected 15 days after the yellow fever booster vaccination. All receptors come from a young man who received the YFV17D yellow fever vaccine.

This clonotype was counted at least ten times. The chain combines TRBV20-1 with TRBJ1-2; D gene ambiguous. Germline CDR1 DFQATT, CDR2 SNEGSKA (reference sequence). The germline V and J ends were trimmed by 3 bases and 4 bases, with 15 bases remaining between them. CDR3 length: 14 amino acids. CDR3 in DNA: TGCAGTGCTAGTGTCGGTCCGGCCGGCTATGGCTACACCTTC. It specifies CSASVGPAGYGYTF.

This clonotype was counted many times. V and J are TRBV5-1 and TRBJ1-1, with D possibly TRBD1 on 5 matching bases. The length of the CDR3 is 16 residues. Trimming took 3 bases from V and 0 from J, leaving 15 bases between them. CDR1 SGHRS and CDR2 YFSETQ come from the germline V gene. CDR3 loop: CASSSGTGALNTEAFF. The DNA of the CDR3 is TGCGCCAGCAGCTCCGGGACTGGGGCTTTGAACACTGAAGCTTTCTTT.

This clonotype showed up many times. The chain employs TRBV10-3 and TRBJ2-2; 7 nucleotides match TRBD2. Germline V lookup: CDR1 ENHRY, CDR2 SYGVKD. The trim removed 6 bases at V and 4 bases at J, leaving 2 bases unmatched. CDR3 length: 13 amino acids. In nucleotides, the CDR3 is TGTGCCATCAGCAGGGAGGGCACCGGGGAGCTGTTTTTT. This codes for CAISREGTGELFF.

This clonotype was observed a few times. The V and J genes are TRBV9 and TRBJ1-6; no definite D call. CDR1 is SGDLS and CDR2 is YYNGEE in the germline V gene. This CDR3 is built from 12 residues. The germline V and J ends were trimmed by 4 bases and 7 bases, with 6 bases remaining between them. For the CDR3, the DNA is TGTGCCAGCAGCCCTCGGAATTCACCCCTCCACTTT. As protein: CASSPRNSPLHF.

This clonotype was observed many times. The rearrangement links TRBV7-2 to TRBJ2-1; 7 nucleotides align to TRBD1. The CDR3 extends over 15 amino acids. The ends lost 0 bases at V and 2 bases at J; junction bases unmatched: 1. Looked up from germline, CDR1 is SGHTA and CDR2 is FQGNSA. The CDR3 DNA reads as TGTGCCAGCAGCTTAGCCGGGACAGCCTACAATGAGCAGTTCTTC. Translated: CASSLAGTAYNEQFF. Variable domain in full (rest from reference TRBV7-2 and TRBJ2-1): GAGVSQSPSNKVTEKGKDVELRCDPISGHTALYWYRQSLGQGLEFLIYFQGNSAPDKSGLPSDRFSAERTGGSVSTLTIQRTQQEDSAVYLCASSLAGTAYNEQFFGPGTRLTVL.

This clonotype was seen at least ten times. This rearrangement joins TRBV7-9 to TRBJ2-5; perhaps TRBD2 as D (6 bases). The V end was cut by 5 bases, the J end by 2 bases, with 15 bases between. This CDR3 comprises 15 residues. The germline V gene has CDR1 SEHNR and CDR2 FQNEAQ (reference sequence). The CDR3 coding sequence is TGTGCCAGCAGCGCACTGCGGGACGGACAAGAGACCCAGTACTTC. This translates into CASSALRDGQETQYF.